This TCR beta chain was sequenced during a study of blood T cell repertoires in COVID-19. The CDR3 is made up of 14 amino acids. V dropped 0 bases and J dropped 1 base, with 8 bases sitting between them. CDR1 and CDR2 from the germline V gene are SGHTS and YDEGEE. Libraries were prepared by immunoSEQ multiplex PCR; TCRdb keeps only in-frame clonotypes and omits some of them. The table has around 200,000 clones, around nine tenths seen once; the top ten hold roughly 3.5%. The chain employs TRBV5-8 and TRBJ2-7; possible D gene TRBD1, 6 bases. This sequence was found in a man aged 70-80 years with acute or convalescent COVID-19. Material: peripheral blood. The CDR3 DNA sequence: TGTGCCAGCAGCTTGGGGGACATATCCTACGAGCAGTACTTC. Translating gives CASSLGDISYEQYF. The whole variable domain, remainder taken from reference TRBV5-8 and TRBJ2-7, is EAGVTQSPTHLIKTRGQQATLRCSPISGHTSVYWYQQALGLGLQFLLWYDEGEERNRGNFPPRFSGRQFPNYSSELNVNALELEDSALYLCASSLGDISYEQYFGPGTRLTVT.